The 15 T cell receptor beta chains given below trace back to one sample, sequenced in a study of T cell repertoires in cytomegalovirus infection. For these receptors, no antigen is known. TCRdb re-derived calls from the reads in MiXCR, one entry per CDR3 protein. The sample holds some 900,000 distinct CDR3 sequences; 30% to 35% are singletons and the top ten take about an eighth. Sequenced here: cultured CD8+ T cells from PBMCs, sampled from culture after CMV antigen stimulation. The receptors originated from a human donor in good health (CMV status not recorded). Some clones in this sample may be carry-over from other donors' samples.

The V gene is TRBV7-9, the J gene TRBJ2-3, with D perhaps matching TRBD2 (7 bases). The germline V gene encodes CDR1 SEHNR and CDR2 FQNEAQ (reference sequence). The CDR3 totals 16 residues. V lost 3 bases to trimming and J lost 0 bases, with 13 bases between them. CDR3 bases: TGTGCCAGCAGCTTCAAGGGGGGGCCGAGCACAGATACGCAGTATTTT. It translates to CASSFKGGPSTDTQYF.

The CDR3 region has the DNA TGTGCCAGCAGTTTATGGACTAGCGGGGGAAGTCCCGGCGATGAGCAGTTCTTC. Translation gives CASSLWTSGGSPGDEQFF. The rearrangement links TRBV6-1 to TRBJ2-1, with TRBD2 identical over 13 bases. V was pared by 5 bases and J by 8 bases, with 15 bases of the junction left unmatched. CDR3 length: 18 residues. From germline, CDR1 is MNHNS and CDR2 SASEGT.

There are many counts of this clonotype. The rearrangement uses TRBV7-6 and TRBJ2-7, with D hard to call. V dropped 1 base and J dropped 5 bases, with 9 bases sitting between them. Germline values: CDR1 SGHVS, CDR2 FNYEAQ. This CDR3 is 13 amino acids long. The CDR3: CASSLGPLNEQYF. Written as DNA, the CDR3 is TGTGCCAGCAGCTTAGGGCCACTTAACGAGCAGTACTTC.

The chain recombines TRBV5-6 with TRBJ1-1, with D possibly being TRBD1 (5 bases). Trimming removed 0 bases at V and 4 bases at J, with 16 bases between. There are 16 residues in the CDR3. Germline V gene data show CDR1 as SGHDT and CDR2 as YYEEEE. The CDR3 sequence is CASSLGWGGRGTEAFF. Written as DNA, the CDR3 is TGTGCCAGCAGCTTGGGATGGGGGGGTCGAGGCACTGAAGCTTTCTTT.

This chain uses TRBV6-2 or TRBV6-3 with TRBJ2-7; 8 bases map to TRBD1. The CDR3 extends over 17 amino acids. The V segment lost 2 bases and the J segment 2 bases; nucleotides outside the gene matches: 11. Germline assignment: CDR1 MNHEY and CDR2 SVGEGT. In DNA form, the CDR3 reads TGTGCCAGCAGTTACCCCCTGACAGGGGAATTCCCCTACGAGCAGTACGTC. The encoded protein is CASSYPLTGEFPYEQYV.

This clonotype was observed a few times. V is TRBV12-3 or TRBV12-4 and J is TRBJ2-3, with TRBD1 matching 7 bases. The CDR3 is made up of 14 amino acids. J lost 0 bases, V lost 5 bases, and 2 bases had no gene match. The CDR3 bases are TGTGCCAGCAGTCGGGACAGAAGCACAGATACGCAGTATTTT. This codes for CASSRDRSTDTQYF.

This clonotype was counted between two and nine times. The chain is built from TRBV12-3 or TRBV12-4 and TRBJ2-5; D remains unclear. The CDR3 is made up of 14 amino acids. V was pared by 6 bases and J by 4 bases, with 15 bases between. This chain's CDR3 is CASRLYDLRETQYF. In nucleotides, the CDR3 is TGTGCCAGCAGACTCTACGATTTAAGAGAGACCCAGTACTTC.

V gene TRBV2 combines with J gene TRBJ2-6; D unclear. Germline values: CDR1 SNHLY, CDR2 FYNNEI. Between the trimmed V and J ends, which lost 3 bases and 0 bases, there was a span of 12 bases. The CDR3 runs 17 residues. The CDR3 reads CASSENYRFSGANVLTF. The CDR3 nucleotides read TGTGCCAGCAGTGAGAACTACCGGTTCTCTGGGGCCAACGTCCTGACTTTC.

Details on this clonotype: With a much larger clone just one base away, this may be a read error. V usage is TRBV7-8 and J usage is TRBJ1-2; D unclear. CDR1 is SGHVS and CDR2 is FQNEAQ in the germline V gene. This CDR3 region has 14 residues. CDR3 residues: CASSRRKINYDYTF. Written as DNA, the CDR3 is TGTGCCAGCAGCCGACGGAAAATTAACTATGACTACACCTTC.

A note on this clonotype: The junction differs from germline at one of its ends, possibly a read error. This chain uses TRBV28 with TRBJ2-1, with 11 bases that match TRBD2. Germline CDR1 MDHEN, CDR2 SYDVKM. The CDR3 length is 13 residues. The chain's CDR3 is CASGTSGQRRQCF. In DNA, the CDR3 is TGTGCCAGCGGGACTAGCGGCCAAAGGAGACAGTGCTTC.

This clonotype was detected a few times. This chain links TRBV20-1 with TRBJ2-2, with 14 nucleotides matching TRBD2. The germline CDR1 and CDR2 sequences are DFQATT and SNEGSKA (reference sequence). The junction had 8 bases not matched to a gene; V was cut back by 6 bases and J by 2 bases. The length of the CDR3 is 17 residues. The CDR3 nucleotides are TGCAGTGCGAGGACTAGCGGGGGGACCTACAACACCGGGGAGCTGTTTTTT. This sequence encodes CSARTSGGTYNTGELFF.

J is TRBJ1-1 and V is TRBV2, with D tentatively TRBD1 (6 bases). The CDR3 length is 12 residues. Germline-derived CDR1 and CDR2 are SNHLY and FYNNEI. Trimming pared 4 bases from V and 6 bases from J, leaving 9 bases between. The chain's CDR3 is CASSAGGPEAFF. For the CDR3, the DNA is TGTGCCAGCAGTGCCGGGGGCCCTGAAGCTTTCTTT.

This clonotype was recorded a few times. V is TRBV19 and J is TRBJ1-5, with TRBD1 matching over 8 bases. Germline values: CDR1 LNHDA, CDR2 SQIVND (reference sequence). J gave up 5 bases and V 5 bases, and 5 bases lay outside the gene matches. This CDR3 comprises 14 residues. CDR3 region: CASSDRGPYQPQHF. The CDR3 DNA follows: TGTGCCAGTAGTGACAGGGGCCCTTATCAGCCCCAGCATTTT.

This clonotype was counted many times. The rearrangement links TRBV7-2 to TRBJ1-6, with D maybe TRBD1 (5 bases). The CDR3 totals 17 residues. Germline V gene data show CDR1 as SGHTA and CDR2 as FQGNSA. V lost 1 base to trimming and J lost 2 bases, with 12 bases between them. CDR3 residues: CASSLGGGFAYNSPLHF. The DNA for the CDR3 is TGTGCCAGCAGCTTAGGGGGCGGGTTTGCCTATAATTCACCCCTCCACTTT.

V and J are TRBV27 and TRBJ2-4; 9 bases fit TRBD2. CDR1 and CDR2 from the germline V gene are MNHEY and SMNVEV (reference sequence). J was trimmed by 4 bases and V by 8 bases; bases with no gene match: 9. This CDR3 comprises 15 residues. The CDR3 spells CASSAGGGVKNIQYF. CDR3 coding DNA: TGTGCCAGCTCAGCTGGCGGGGGGGTTAAAAACATTCAGTACTTC.